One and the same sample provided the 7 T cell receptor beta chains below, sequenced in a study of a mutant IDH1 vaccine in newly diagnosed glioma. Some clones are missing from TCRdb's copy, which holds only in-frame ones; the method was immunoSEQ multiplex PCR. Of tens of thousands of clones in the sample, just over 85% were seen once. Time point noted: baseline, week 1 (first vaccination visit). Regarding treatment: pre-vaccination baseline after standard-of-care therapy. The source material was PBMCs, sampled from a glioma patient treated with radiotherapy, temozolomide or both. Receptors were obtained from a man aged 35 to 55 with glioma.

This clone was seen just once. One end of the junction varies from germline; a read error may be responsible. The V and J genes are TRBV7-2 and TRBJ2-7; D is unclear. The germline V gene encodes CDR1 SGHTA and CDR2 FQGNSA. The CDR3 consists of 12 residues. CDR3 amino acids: CASSFRSSPLRF. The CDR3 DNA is TGTGCCAGCAGCTTTCGTAGTAGTCCTCTAAGATTC.

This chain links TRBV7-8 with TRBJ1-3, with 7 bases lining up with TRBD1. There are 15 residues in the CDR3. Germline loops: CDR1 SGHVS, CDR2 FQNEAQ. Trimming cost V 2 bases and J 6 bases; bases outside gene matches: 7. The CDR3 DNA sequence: TGTGCCAGCAGCTTACTCCAAGGGGGCTTAAACACCATATATTTT. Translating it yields CASSLLQGGLNTIYF.

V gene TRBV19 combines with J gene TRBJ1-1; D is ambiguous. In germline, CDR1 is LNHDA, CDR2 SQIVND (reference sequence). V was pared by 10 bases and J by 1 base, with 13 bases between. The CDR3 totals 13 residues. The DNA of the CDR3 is TGTGCCACCGGGGTGTACGGGAACACTGAAGCTTTCTTT. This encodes CATGVYGNTEAFF.

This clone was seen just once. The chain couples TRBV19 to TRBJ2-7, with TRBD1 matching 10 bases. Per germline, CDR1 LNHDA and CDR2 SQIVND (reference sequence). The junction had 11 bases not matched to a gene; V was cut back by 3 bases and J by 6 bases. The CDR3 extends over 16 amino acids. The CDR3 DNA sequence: TGTGCCAGTAGTATCGGGACAGGGGTTTCACTAGGCGAGCAGTACTTC. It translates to CASSIGTGVSLGEQYF. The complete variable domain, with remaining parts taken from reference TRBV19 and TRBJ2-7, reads DGGITQSPKYLFRKEGQNVTLSCEQNLNHDAMYWYRQDPGQGLRLIYYSQIVNDFQKGDIAEGYSVSREKKESFPLTVTSAQKNPTAFYLCASSIGTGVSLGEQYFGPGTRLTVT.

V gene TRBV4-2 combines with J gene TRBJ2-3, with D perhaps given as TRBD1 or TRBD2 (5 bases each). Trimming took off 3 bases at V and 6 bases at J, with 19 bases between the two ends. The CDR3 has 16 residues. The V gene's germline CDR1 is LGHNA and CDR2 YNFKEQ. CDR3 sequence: CASSQGGPGWGDTQYF. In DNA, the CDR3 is TGTGCCAGCAGCCAGGGTGGACCGGGTTGGGGGGATACGCAGTATTTT.

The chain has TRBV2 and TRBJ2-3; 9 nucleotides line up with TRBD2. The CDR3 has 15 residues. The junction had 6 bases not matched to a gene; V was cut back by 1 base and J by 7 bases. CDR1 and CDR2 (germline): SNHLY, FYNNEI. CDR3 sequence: CASSEVAGVRYTQYF. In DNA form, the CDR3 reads TGTGCCAGCAGTGAAGTAGCGGGAGTTAGGTATACGCAGTATTTT.

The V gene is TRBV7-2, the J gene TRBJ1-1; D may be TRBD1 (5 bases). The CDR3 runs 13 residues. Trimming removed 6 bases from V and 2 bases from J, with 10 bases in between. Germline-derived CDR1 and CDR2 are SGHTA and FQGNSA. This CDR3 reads CASRFQGNTEAFF. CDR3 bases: TGTGCCAGCAGGTTTCAGGGAAACACTGAAGCTTTCTTT.